A single sample is the source of the 13 T cell receptor beta chains below, sequenced in a study of T cells after yellow fever vaccination (dated 2019 in TCRdb). Per the publication, the treatment or condition label means: live attenuated yellow fever vaccine strain. The library relied on 5' RACE. The instrument was an Illumina HiSeq 2500. TCRdb's own reprocessing of the public reads used fastp at Q25 and MiXCR and kept productive beta chains. Rows with one shared CDR3 protein collapse into an entry with the most common genes and DNA. Within this sample are over 130,000 distinct CDR3 sequences, with more than 6% of them counted one time only. The ten largest make up 0.73% of the sample. Sequenced here: CD4+ T cells sorted from PBMCs, sampled 5 days after the yellow fever booster vaccination. The receptors were sampled from a man between 25 and 39 years old who received the YFV17D yellow fever vaccine.

This clonotype appeared many times. The CDR3 bases are TGTGCCAGTAATCGGGGCGCCGATGGCTACACCTTC. Amino acid sequence: CASNRGADGYTF. J is TRBJ1-2 and V is TRBV19, with D perhaps matching TRBD1 (5 bases). The CDR3 extends over 12 amino acids. Germline V gene sequence: CDR1 LNHDA, CDR2 SQIVND (reference sequence). Trimming removed 7 bases from V and 6 bases from J, with 12 bases in between. Full variable domain (missing parts from reference TRBV19 and TRBJ1-2): DGGITQSPKYLFRKEGQNVTLSCEQNLNHDAMYWYRQDPGQGLRLIYYSQIVNDFQKGDIAEGYSVSREKKESFPLTVTSAQKNPTAFYLCASNRGADGYTFGSGTRLTVV.

This clonotype was recorded at least ten times. The rearrangement uses TRBV28 and TRBJ2-4; 8 nucleotides line up with TRBD1. V lost 3 bases, J lost 7 bases, and 8 bases stayed unmatched. The CDR3 has 15 residues. CDR1 and CDR2 (germline): MDHEN, SYDVKM. CDR3 sequence (DNA): TGTGCCAGCAGTTTTTTAGGACAGGGCGGTAACATTCAGTACTTC. Encoded protein: CASSFLGQGGNIQYF. Using reference TRBV28 and TRBJ2-4 for the parts outside the CDR3, the full variable domain is DVKVTQSSRYLVKRTGEKVFLECVQDMDHENMFWYRQDPGLGLRLIYFSYDVKMKEKGDIPEGYSVSREKKERFSLILESASTNQTSMYLCASSFLGQGGNIQYFGAGTRLSVL.

This clonotype was observed a few times. This rearrangement joins TRBV11-1 to TRBJ2-1; 14 nucleotides agree with TRBD2. This CDR3 spans 18 amino acids. Germline V gene data show CDR1 as SGHAT and CDR2 as FQDESV (reference sequence). V lost 7 bases, J lost 0 bases, and 8 bases stayed unmatched. CDR3 nucleotide sequence: TGTGCCAGCAAACCGAGACTAGCGGGAGGGCCCTCCTACAATGAGCAGTTCTTC. Protein: CASKPRLAGGPSYNEQFF.

The sample holds many counts of this clonotype. This chain connects TRBV20-1 to TRBJ2-1; 11 positions agree with TRBD2. J gave up 13 bases and V 4 bases, and 15 bases lay outside the gene matches. The germline gives CDR1 DFQATT, CDR2 SNEGSKA (reference sequence). This CDR3 is built from 15 residues. This CDR3 reads CSATTLLAGEMRQFF. DNA of the CDR3: TGCAGTGCTACCACCCTACTAGCGGGAGAGATGAGACAGTTCTTC.

In its sample, this clonotype was seen many times. This rearrangement joins TRBV18 to TRBJ2-7; 7 bases are shared with TRBD1. The CDR3 spans 16 residues. With 2 bases clipped from V and 0 bases from J, the junction kept 7 bases outside the gene matches. Per the germline V gene, CDR1 is KGHSH and CDR2 is LQKENI. In nucleotides, the CDR3 is TGTGCCAGCTCACCAAGCTCGGGACAGTACTCCTACGAGCAGTACTTC. Residues: CASSPSSGQYSYEQYF.

The rearrangement joins TRBV4-3 to TRBJ2-6; D uncertain. V lost 1 base and J 0 bases, leaving 10 bases between the germline ends. The CDR3 sequence is 17 residues long. Germline V gives CDR1 LGHNA, CDR2 YSLEER. The CDR3 sequence is CASSQVGRGSGANVLTF. The CDR3 DNA reads TGCGCCAGCAGCCAAGTGGGCAGAGGCTCTGGGGCCAACGTCCTGACTTTC.

This clonotype was recorded many times. The CDR3 reads CASRGLGEVAYEQYF. In nucleotides, the CDR3 is TGTGCCAGCAGGGGCCTGGGTGAGGTGGCCTACGAGCAGTACTTC. The chain employs TRBV6-5 and TRBJ2-7; D uncertain. CDR3 length: 15 amino acids. With 6 bases removed from V and 2 bases from J, the gap between germline ends came to 17 bases. The germline V gene encodes CDR1 MNHEY and CDR2 SVGAGI.

This clonotype was counted at least ten times. The CDR3 DNA sequence: TGTGCCAGCAGGCCGTACGGGCCCGGGGAGCTGTTTTTT. It specifies CASRPYGPGELFF. The V and J genes are TRBV6-2 or TRBV6-3 and TRBJ2-2; no clear D. Trimming stripped 6 bases from V and 6 bases from J, with 11 bases between. Germline lookup yields CDR1 MNHEY and CDR2 SVGEGT. The CDR3 sequence is 13 residues long.

This clonotype has a handful of counts. This chain uses TRBV19 with TRBJ1-2; D is ambiguous. The CDR3 spans 14 residues. Germline loops: CDR1 LNHDA, CDR2 SQIVND (reference sequence). Trimming cost V 6 bases and J 2 bases, with 13 bases left between them. Written as DNA, the CDR3 is TGTGCCAGTAGCTATCCGGACGTAAACTATGGCTACACCTTC. Residues: CASSYPDVNYGYTF.

The sample holds many counts of this clonotype. The gene calls are TRBV3-1 and TRBJ2-1; 8 bases are shared with TRBD2. Germline trimming cut 3 bases from V and 4 bases from J; bases unmatched to any gene: 11. CDR1 is LGHDT and CDR2 is YNNKEL in the germline V gene (reference sequence). This CDR3 is built from 17 residues. Here the CDR3 reads CASSHPKGTSGYNEQFF. The CDR3 DNA reads TGTGCCAGCAGCCACCCCAAAGGAACTAGCGGTTACAATGAGCAGTTCTTC.

With regard to this clonotype: Just one base apart from a much larger clone, this may be a read error. The chain carries TRBV7-2 and TRBJ2-5; maybe TRBD2 (6 bases). Germline assignment: CDR1 SGHTA and CDR2 FQGNSA. The CDR3 length is 13 residues. The CDR3 nucleotides are TGTGCCAGCAGCCAACGGGGGTTAGAGACCAAGTACTTC. Its protein product is CASSQRGLETKYF.

This clonotype was counted at least ten times. The chain carries TRBV20-1 and TRBJ1-4, with D perhaps matching TRBD1 (5 bases). Trimming cost V 5 bases and J 8 bases, with 12 bases left between them. The CDR3 has 12 residues. CDR1 is DFQATT, CDR2 SNEGSKA, per germline (reference sequence). The CDR3 is CSAQGAPEKLFF. The CDR3 nucleotides read TGCAGTGCTCAGGGAGCGCCCGAAAAACTGTTTTTT.

This clonotype was seen at least ten times. The rearrangement joins TRBV27 to TRBJ2-5; no reliable D call. From germline, CDR1 is MNHEY and CDR2 SMNVEV (reference sequence). Trimming cost V 4 bases and J 0 bases, with 6 bases left between them. The CDR3 has 13 residues. CDR3 nucleotide sequence: TGTGCCAGCAGTTACCTCGACCAAGAGACCCAGTACTTC. Encoded protein: CASSYLDQETQYF.